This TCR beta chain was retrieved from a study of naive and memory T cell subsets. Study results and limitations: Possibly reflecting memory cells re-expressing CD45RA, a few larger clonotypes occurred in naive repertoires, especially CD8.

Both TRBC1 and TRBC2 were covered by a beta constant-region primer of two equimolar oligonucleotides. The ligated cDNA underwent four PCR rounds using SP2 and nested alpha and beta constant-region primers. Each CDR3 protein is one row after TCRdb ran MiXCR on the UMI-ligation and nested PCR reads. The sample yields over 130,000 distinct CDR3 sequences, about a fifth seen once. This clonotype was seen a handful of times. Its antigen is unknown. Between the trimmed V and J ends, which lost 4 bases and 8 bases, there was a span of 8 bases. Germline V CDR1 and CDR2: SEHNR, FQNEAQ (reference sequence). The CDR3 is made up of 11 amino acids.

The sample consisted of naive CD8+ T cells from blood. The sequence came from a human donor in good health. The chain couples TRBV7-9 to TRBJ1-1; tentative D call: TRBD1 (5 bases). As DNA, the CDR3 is TGTGCCAGCAGCTCGACAGTAGAAGCTTTCTTT. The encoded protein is CASSSTVEAFF.